The TCR beta chain under discussion was sequenced for a study of T-cell reconstitution after alpha-beta-depleted transplantation in children listed by TCRdb under 2016. In terms of the full investigation: Using TCR repertoire profiling, the study followed T-cell immune reconstitution in a quantitative way in children after TCRalphabeta/CD19-depleted allogeneic hematopoietic cell transplantation.

Library method: PCR. The listed sequencing device is Illumina HiSeq 2500. To normalize quantification of the TCRbeta repertoire, the TCR libraries were built with molecular barcoding that relied on unique molecular identifiers. The public sequencing data were trimmed at Q25 with fastp and processed into clonotypes with MiXCR by TCRdb, which kept only in-frame beta chains. Merged by CDR3 protein, the rows form single entries marked with the most common genes and DNA. The sample yields nearly 550,000 distinct CDR3 sequences; about 17% were counted once. The ten biggest clones cover 3.3% of the sample. CDR1 and CDR2 (LGHDT, YNNKEL) derive from the germline V gene (reference sequence). The CDR3 numbers 17 residues from cysteine through phenylalanine. Left in the record is the CDR3 DNA by itself, 51 bases read in frame from the first base. A distance of 16 bases separates the germline ends of V and J, which lose 0 bases and 4 bases respectively.

Turning to this clonotype: The antigen it binds to is not known. No quality values exist for individual bases; no much larger clone is one base distant.

The sequence joins TRBV3-1 to TRBJ1-5, with the D gene not confidently named. The sequence was obtained from a human donor who donated a stem cell graft to a child with acute lymphoblastic leukemia. Specimen: PBMCs from the stem cell graft donor, collected from the stem cell graft. The CDR3 reads as follows: CASSQDTLGLSNQPQHF. The DNA is as follows: TGTGCCAGCAGCCAAGATACTCTCGGACTGAGTAATCAGCCCCAGCATTTT. Where the CDR3 stops, the reference TRBV3-1 and TRBJ1-5 genes take over; the full variable domain is DTAVSQTPKYLVTQMGNDKSIKCEQNLGHDTMYWYKQDSKKFLKIMFSYNNKELIINETVPNRFSPKSPDKAHLNLHINSLELGDSAVYFCASSQDTLGLSNQPQHFGDGTRLSIL.